The rows below give T cell receptor beta chains drawn from one sample of a study of T-cell memory formation after mild COVID-19. TCRdb analysed the 5' RACE reads with MiXCR anew, one entry per CDR3 protein. Altogether nearly 110,000 distinct CDR3 sequences are present, over 10% being singletons, with the ten largest covering roughly 30%. The specimen was PBMCs or a T cell subset sorted from them (not recorded which). These TCRs come from an adult woman who had mild COVID-19 (a few samples of this study predate the infection). Cell type and time point are not known. CDR3s include the opening cysteine and the closing phenylalanine or tryptophan. The D gene is left open where the match is weak. Clone size, where shown, is once, few, many, or a class for clones that have expanded.

>TRBJ2-3|TRBV7-8|.|many|16
CASSLGQGSLTDTQYF
TGTGCCAGCAGCTTAGGTCAGGGATCGTTGACAGATACGCAGTATTTT
>TRBJ2-1|TRBV11-2|.|few|16
CASSGGTSNAYNEQFF
TGTGCCAGCAGCGGAGGGACTTCCAACGCCTACAATGAGCAGTTCTTC
>TRBJ2-3|TRBV30|TRBD2|few|15
CAWSVGAGETDTQYF
TGTGCCTGGAGTGTAGGAGCGGGGGAGACAGATACGCAGTATTTT
>TRBJ2-1|TRBV5-5|.|few|17
CASSFGRAGTSYNEQFF
TGTGCCAGCAGCTTTGGTCGGGCGGGAACCTCCTACAATGAGCAGTTCTTC
>TRBJ2-5|TRBV11-3|.|.|14
CASSYSMGRETQYF
TGTGCCAGCAGCTATTCGATGGGGAGGGAGACCCAGTACTTC
>TRBJ2-5|TRBV7-9|.|.|13
CASSFPAEETQYF
TGTGCCAGCAGCTTCCCGGCCGAAGAGACCCAGTACTTC
>TRBJ2-7|TRBV5-1|TRBD1|many|13
CASSNDRGYEQYF
TGCGCCAGCAGCAACGACAGGGGCTACGAGCAGTACTTC
>TRBJ2-5|TRBV5-1|.|.|16
CASSGERGRLQETQYF
TGCGCCAGCAGCGGGGAACGGGGTAGGCTTCAAGAGACCCAGTACTTC
>TRBJ2-2|TRBV7-9|TRBD2|few|20
CASSYPTGTSSPRGTGELFF
TGTGCCAGCAGCTACCCCACCGGGACTAGCAGTCCCCGGGGCACCGGGGAGCTGTTTTTT
>TRBJ1-1|TRBV13|TRBD1|.|14
CASSRQGTNTEAFF
TGTGCCAGCAGCCGACAGGGCACGAACACTGAAGCTTTCTTT
>TRBJ2-3|TRBV7-9|.|.|12
CASSTGWDTQYF
TGTGCCAGCAGCACTGGATGGGATACGCAGTATTTT
>TRBJ2-3|TRBV7-2|.|many|14
CASTHAGGTDTQYF
TGTGCCAGCACCCACGCGGGTGGTACAGATACGCAGTATTTT
>TRBJ2-7|TRBV20-1|TRBD1|few|14
CSARDPSDRYEQYF
TGCAGTGCTAGAGATCCCTCGGACAGGTACGAGCAGTACTTC
>TRBJ2-7|TRBV29-1|TRBD1|.|14
CSVRVLGQGYEQYF
TGCAGCGTTCGCGTCCTAGGACAGGGGTACGAGCAGTACTTC
>TRBJ2-7|TRBV5-1|TRBD1|.|16
CASALHWGTGVDEQYF
TGCGCCAGCGCTTTACACTGGGGGACAGGGGTCGACGAGCAGTACTTC
>TRBJ1-4|TRBV7-9|.|.|13
CASSLERGEKLFF
TGTGCCAGCAGCTTAGAGAGGGGAGAAAAACTGTTTTTT
>TRBJ2-5|TRBV5-1|TRBD2|.|16
CASSLGPAGELETQYF
TGCGCCAGCAGCTTGGGGCCAGCGGGAGAGCTAGAGACCCAGTACTTC
>TRBJ2-1|TRBV28|TRBD1|few|18
CASSLWGQGRSLYNEQFF
TGTGCCAGCAGTTTATGGGGACAGGGCAGGAGCCTATACAATGAGCAGTTCTTC
>TRBJ2-2|TRBV11-2|.|few|14
CASSGGELNGELFF
TGTGCCAGCAGCGGAGGAGAACTCAACGGGGAGCTGTTTTTT
>TRBJ1-6|TRBV7-9|.|few|12
CASSPRNSPLHF
TGTGCCAGCAGCCCCAGGAATTCACCCCTCCACTTT
>TRBJ2-7|TRBV7-9|.|few|11
CASSLGNYKYF
TGTGCCAGCAGCTTAGGGAACTACAAGTACTTC
>TRBJ2-1|TRBV7-9|.|.|15
CASRSRRRDYNEQFF
TGTGCCAGCAGGTCCAGGCGGAGGGACTACAATGAGCAGTTCTTC
>TRBJ2-1|TRBV6-5|TRBD2|.|16
CASSYSRLAGGNEQFF
TGTGCCAGCAGTTACTCCCGGCTAGCGGGAGGAAATGAGCAGTTCTTC
>TRBJ1-1|TRBV12-3/TRBV12-4|TRBD1|.|13
CASRLQGYTEAFF
TGTGCCAGCAGATTACAGGGGTACACTGAAGCTTTCTTT
>TRBJ2-3|TRBV7-6|.|many|13
CASTPGGTDTQYF
TGTGCCAGCACCCCAGGGGGCACAGATACGCAGTATTTT
>TRBJ2-7|TRBV19|TRBD1|few|17
CASSITMTGGRLYEQYF
TGTGCCAGTAGTATCACTATGACAGGGGGGCGCCTCTACGAGCAGTACTTC
>TRBJ1-2|TRBV9|.|.|15
CASSPSGGGLDGYTF
TGTGCCAGCAGCCCAAGCGGCGGGGGGCTTGATGGCTACACCTTC
>TRBJ2-1|TRBV7-9|TRBD1|.|15
CASSRRDRIILEQFF
TGTGCCAGCAGCCGCCGGGACAGGATTATTCTTGAGCAGTTCTTC
>TRBJ2-7|TRBV11-2|TRBD1|many|14
CASSLTGLGYEQYF
TGTGCCAGCAGCCTGACAGGGTTAGGGTACGAGCAGTACTTC
>TRBJ2-3|TRBV2|.|few|12
CASSEALDTQYF
TGTGCCAGCAGTGAAGCATTAGATACGCAGTATTTT
>TRBJ2-6|TRBV29-1|.|.|16
CSVELQETSLANVLTF
TGCAGCGTTGAACTCCAGGAAACCTCTTTGGCCAACGTCCTGACTTTC
>TRBJ2-3|TRBV10-3|.|.|15
CAISDPGRRIDTQYF
TGTGCCATCAGTGACCCTGGACGGAGGATAGATACGCAGTATTTT
>TRBJ2-7|TRBV4-1|TRBD1|few|15
CASSRSTGYGNEQYF
TGCGCCAGCAGCCGATCGACAGGGTATGGTAACGAGCAGTACTTC
>TRBJ2-2|TRBV6-1|.|few|16
CASSPLSGRSTGELFF
TGTGCCAGCAGTCCCCTCAGCGGTCGGAGCACCGGGGAGCTGTTTTTT
>TRBJ2-3|TRBV7-2|TRBD2|.|18
CASSPFGSSGGSTDTQYF
TGTGCCAGCAGCCCTTTTGGGTCTAGCGGGGGGAGCACAGATACGCAGTATTTT
>TRBJ2-3|TRBV7-6|TRBD2|few|15
CASSSEREGSDTQYF
TGTGCCAGCAGCTCCGAGCGGGAGGGCTCAGATACGCAGTATTTT
>TRBJ2-2|TRBV12-3/TRBV12-4|.|.|12
CASSFGSSRLFF
TGTGCCAGCAGTTTCGGTTCGAGTCGGCTGTTTTTT
>TRBJ2-3|TRBV4-1|TRBD1|.|16
CASSQEWDRVADTQYF
TGCGCCAGCAGCCAAGAATGGGACAGGGTAGCAGATACGCAGTATTTT
>TRBJ2-1|TRBV9|TRBD1|.|16
CASSGSDRGPYNEQFF
TGTGCCAGCAGCGGGTCTGACAGGGGTCCCTACAATGAGCAGTTCTTC
>TRBJ2-5|TRBV6-6|TRBD1|few|12
CASSAGGGSQYF
TGTGCCAGCAGTGCAGGGGGCGGGTCCCAGTACTTC
>TRBJ2-2|TRBV4-3|.|.|17
CASSQDEGIRDTGELFF
TGCGCCAGCAGCCAAGACGAGGGAATTCGGGACACCGGGGAGCTGTTTTTT
>TRBJ2-7|TRBV7-6|TRBD2|few|17
CASSPAPELAGEPEQYF
TGTGCCAGCAGCCCAGCCCCAGAGCTAGCGGGAGAACCCGAGCAGTACTTC
>TRBJ1-1|TRBV12-3/TRBV12-4|.|few|15
CASSSLGTLEGEAFF
TGTGCCAGCAGTTCACTAGGGACCCTGGAAGGTGAAGCTTTCTTT
>TRBJ2-7|TRBV4-1|TRBD2|.|15
CASSPLGGGAHEQYF
TGCGCCAGCAGCCCGCTTGGCGGGGGGGCCCACGAGCAGTACTTC
>TRBJ2-7|TRBV25-1|.|many|13
CASSRTGSDEQYF
TGTGCCAGCAGTCGGACTGGCAGTGACGAGCAGTACTTC
>TRBJ2-3|TRBV30|.|.|13
CAWQVRAADTQYF
TGTGCCTGGCAAGTTCGAGCGGCAGATACGCAGTATTTT
>TRBJ2-7|TRBV11-2|.|many|15
CASSVHRVARDEQYF
TGTGCCAGCAGCGTACACAGGGTCGCCCGAGATGAGCAGTACTTC
>TRBJ2-7|TRBV6-5|.|medium-sized|12
CASSPGGSEQYF
TGTGCCAGCAGCCCCGGCGGGTCTGAGCAGTACTTC
>TRBJ2-7|TRBV27|.|.|16
CASSLLGVRREYEQYF
TGTGCCAGCAGTCTACTCGGGGTAAGAAGGGAATACGAGCAGTACTTC
>TRBJ2-7|TRBV5-1|.|.|15
CASSLEPDRQREQYF
TGCGCCAGCAGCTTGGAGCCGGACAGACAACGCGAGCAGTACTTC
>TRBJ1-1|TRBV27|.|.|13
CASSSSPYTEAFF
TGTGCCAGCAGCTCGAGCCCCTACACTGAAGCTTTCTTT